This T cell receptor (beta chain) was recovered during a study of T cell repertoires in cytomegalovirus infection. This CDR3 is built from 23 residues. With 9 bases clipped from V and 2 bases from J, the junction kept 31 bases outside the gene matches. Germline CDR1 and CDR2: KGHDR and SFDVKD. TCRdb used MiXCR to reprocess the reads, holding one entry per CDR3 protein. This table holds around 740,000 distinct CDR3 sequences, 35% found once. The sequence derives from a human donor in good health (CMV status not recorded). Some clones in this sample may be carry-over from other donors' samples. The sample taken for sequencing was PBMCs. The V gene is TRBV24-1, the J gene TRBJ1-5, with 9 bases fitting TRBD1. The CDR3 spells CATPGGAEPTTGGGGSGNQPQHF. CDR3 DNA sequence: TGTGCCACCCCGGGGGGGGCCGAACCTACAACAGGGGGCGGTGGATCGGGCAATCAGCCCCAGCATTTT.